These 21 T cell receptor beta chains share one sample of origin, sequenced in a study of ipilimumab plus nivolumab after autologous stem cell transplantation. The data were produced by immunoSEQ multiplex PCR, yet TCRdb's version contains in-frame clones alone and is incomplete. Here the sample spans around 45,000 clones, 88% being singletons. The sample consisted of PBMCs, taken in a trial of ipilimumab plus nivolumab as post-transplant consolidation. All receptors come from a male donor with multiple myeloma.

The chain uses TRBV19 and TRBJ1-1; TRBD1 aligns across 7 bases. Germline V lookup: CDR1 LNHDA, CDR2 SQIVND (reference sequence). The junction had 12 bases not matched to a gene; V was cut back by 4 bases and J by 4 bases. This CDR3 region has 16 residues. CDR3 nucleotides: TGTGCCAGTAGTAGCCCCTATGACAGGGAGGCCACTGAAGCTTTCTTT. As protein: CASSSPYDREATEAFF.

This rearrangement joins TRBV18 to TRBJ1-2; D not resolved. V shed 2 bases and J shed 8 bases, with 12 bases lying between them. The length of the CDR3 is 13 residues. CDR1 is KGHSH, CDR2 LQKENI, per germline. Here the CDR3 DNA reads TGTGCCAGCTCACCAAGGCGAGGTGAAGGCTACACCTTC. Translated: CASSPRRGEGYTF.

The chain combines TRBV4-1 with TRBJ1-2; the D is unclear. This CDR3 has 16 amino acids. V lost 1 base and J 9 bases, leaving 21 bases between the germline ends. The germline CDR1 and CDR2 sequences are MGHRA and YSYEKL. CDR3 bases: TGCGCCAGCAGCCAAGGACTGCCGGGAGACCAGTTGAGCTACACCTTC. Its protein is CASSQGLPGDQLSYTF.

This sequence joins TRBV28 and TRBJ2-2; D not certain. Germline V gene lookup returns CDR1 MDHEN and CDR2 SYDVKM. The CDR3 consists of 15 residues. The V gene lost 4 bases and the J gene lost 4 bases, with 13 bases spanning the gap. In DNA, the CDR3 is TGTGCCAGCAGTTCCCTCAAGCGACCCACCGGGGAGCTGTTTTTT. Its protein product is CASSSLKRPTGELFF. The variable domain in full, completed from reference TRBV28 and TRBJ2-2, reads DVKVTQSSRYLVKRTGEKVFLECVQDMDHENMFWYRQDPGLGLRLIYFSYDVKMKEKGDIPEGYSVSREKKERFSLILESASTNQTSMYLCASSSLKRPTGELFFGEGSRLTVL.

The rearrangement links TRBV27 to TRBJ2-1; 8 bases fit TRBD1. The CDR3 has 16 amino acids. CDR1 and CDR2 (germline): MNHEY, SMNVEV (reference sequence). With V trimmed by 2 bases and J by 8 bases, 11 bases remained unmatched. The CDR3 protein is CASSLEYWTGSYEQFF. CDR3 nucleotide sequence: TGTGCCAGCAGTTTAGAGTACTGGACAGGGTCGTATGAGCAGTTCTTC.

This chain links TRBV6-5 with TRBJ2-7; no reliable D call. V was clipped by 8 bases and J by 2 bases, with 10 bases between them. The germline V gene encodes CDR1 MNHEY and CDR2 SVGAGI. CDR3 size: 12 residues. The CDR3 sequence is CASLGMTYEQYF. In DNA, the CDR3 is TGTGCCAGCTTGGGAATGACCTACGAGCAGTACTTC.

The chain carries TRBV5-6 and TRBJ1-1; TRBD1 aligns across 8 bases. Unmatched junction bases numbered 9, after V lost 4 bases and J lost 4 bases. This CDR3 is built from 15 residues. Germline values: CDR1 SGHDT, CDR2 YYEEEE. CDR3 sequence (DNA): TGTGCCAGCAGCCGCAGGGGGCGCGGTGGCACTGAAGCTTTCTTT. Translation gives CASSRRGRGGTEAFF.

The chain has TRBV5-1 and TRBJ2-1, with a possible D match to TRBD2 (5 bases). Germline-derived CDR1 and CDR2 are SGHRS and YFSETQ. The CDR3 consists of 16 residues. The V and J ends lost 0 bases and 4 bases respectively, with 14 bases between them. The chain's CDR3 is CASSLAVGGGYNEQFF. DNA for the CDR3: TGCGCCAGCAGCTTGGCCGTGGGTGGAGGATACAATGAGCAGTTCTTC.

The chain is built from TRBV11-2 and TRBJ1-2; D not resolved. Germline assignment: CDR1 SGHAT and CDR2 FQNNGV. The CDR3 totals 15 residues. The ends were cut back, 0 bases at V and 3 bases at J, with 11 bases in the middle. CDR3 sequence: CASSLDPTTYYGYTF. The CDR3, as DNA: TGTGCCAGCAGCTTAGATCCCACCACTTACTATGGCTACACCTTC.

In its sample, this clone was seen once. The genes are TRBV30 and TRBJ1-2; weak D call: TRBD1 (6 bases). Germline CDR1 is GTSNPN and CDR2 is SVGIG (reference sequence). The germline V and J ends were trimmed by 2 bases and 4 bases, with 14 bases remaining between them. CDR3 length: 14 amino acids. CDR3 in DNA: TGTGCCTGGAGTCACGAGGGGGTTTCCTATGGCTACACCTTC. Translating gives CAWSHEGVSYGYTF. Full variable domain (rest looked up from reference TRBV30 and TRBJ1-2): SQTIHQWPATLVQPVGSPLSLECTVEGTSNPNLYWYRQAAGRGLQLLFYSVGIGQISSEVPQNLSASRPQDRQFILSSKKLLLSDSGFYLCAWSHEGVSYGYTFGSGTRLTVV.

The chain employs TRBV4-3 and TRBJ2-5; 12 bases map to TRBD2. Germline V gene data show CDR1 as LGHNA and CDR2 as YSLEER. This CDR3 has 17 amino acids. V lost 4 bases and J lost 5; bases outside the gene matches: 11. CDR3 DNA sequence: TGCGCCAGCAGCCCTGGGAGGCTAGCGGGGGGGATGGAGACCCAGTACTTC. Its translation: CASSPGRLAGGMETQYF.

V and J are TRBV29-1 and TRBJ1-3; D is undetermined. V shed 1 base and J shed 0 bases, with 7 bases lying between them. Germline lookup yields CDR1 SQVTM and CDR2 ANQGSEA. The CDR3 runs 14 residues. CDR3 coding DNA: TGCAGCGTTGAAGTTTCGGGCTCTGGAAACACCATATATTTT. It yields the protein CSVEVSGSGNTIYF.

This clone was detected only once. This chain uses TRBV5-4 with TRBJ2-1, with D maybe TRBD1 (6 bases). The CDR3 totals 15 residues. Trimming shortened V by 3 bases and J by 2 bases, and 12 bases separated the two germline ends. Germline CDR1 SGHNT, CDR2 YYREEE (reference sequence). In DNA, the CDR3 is TGTGCCAGCAGCTACCGGGACACCGCCTACAATGAGCAGTTCTTC. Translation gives CASSYRDTAYNEQFF.

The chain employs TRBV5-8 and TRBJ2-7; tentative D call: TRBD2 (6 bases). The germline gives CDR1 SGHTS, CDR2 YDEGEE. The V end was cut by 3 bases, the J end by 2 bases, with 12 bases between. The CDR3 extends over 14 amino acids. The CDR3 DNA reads TGTGCCAGCAGCTCCGGAGGGGCCCCCTACGAGCAGTACTTC. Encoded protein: CASSSGGAPYEQYF.

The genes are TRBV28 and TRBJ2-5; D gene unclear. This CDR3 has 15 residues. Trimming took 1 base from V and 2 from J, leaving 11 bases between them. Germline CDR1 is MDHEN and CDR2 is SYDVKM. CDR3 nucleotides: TGTGCCAGCAGTTTATTCCGGACCCCTCAAGAGACCCAGTACTTC. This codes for CASSLFRTPQETQYF. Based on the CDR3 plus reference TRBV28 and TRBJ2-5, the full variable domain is DVKVTQSSRYLVKRTGEKVFLECVQDMDHENMFWYRQDPGLGLRLIYFSYDVKMKEKGDIPEGYSVSREKKERFSLILESASTNQTSMYLCASSLFRTPQETQYFGPGTRLLVL.

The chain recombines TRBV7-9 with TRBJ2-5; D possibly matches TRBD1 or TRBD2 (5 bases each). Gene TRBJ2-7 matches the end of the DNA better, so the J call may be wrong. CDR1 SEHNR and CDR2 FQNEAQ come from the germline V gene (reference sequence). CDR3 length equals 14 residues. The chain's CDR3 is CASRPGTPGNEQYF. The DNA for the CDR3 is TGTGCCAGCCGCCCCGGGACCCCCGGCAACGAGCAGTACTTC.

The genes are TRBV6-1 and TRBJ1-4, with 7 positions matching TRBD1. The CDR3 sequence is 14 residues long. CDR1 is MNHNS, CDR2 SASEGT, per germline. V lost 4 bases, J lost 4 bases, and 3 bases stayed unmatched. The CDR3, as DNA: TGTGCCAGCAGTGTGGGACAGCGTAATGAAAAACTGTTTTTT. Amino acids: CASSVGQRNEKLFF.

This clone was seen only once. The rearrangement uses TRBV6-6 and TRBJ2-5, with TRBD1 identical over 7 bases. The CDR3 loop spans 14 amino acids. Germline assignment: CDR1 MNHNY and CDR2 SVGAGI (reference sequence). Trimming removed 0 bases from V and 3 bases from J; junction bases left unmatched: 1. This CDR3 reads CASSYSGQKETQYF. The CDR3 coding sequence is TGTGCCAGCAGTTACTCGGGACAGAAAGAGACCCAGTACTTC.

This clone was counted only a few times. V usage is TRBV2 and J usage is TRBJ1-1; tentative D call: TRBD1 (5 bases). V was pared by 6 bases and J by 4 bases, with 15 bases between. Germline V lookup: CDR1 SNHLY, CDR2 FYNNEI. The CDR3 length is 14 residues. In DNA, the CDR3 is TGTGCCAGCAGGGGGACGGGGGGATCCACTGAAGCTTTCTTT. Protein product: CASRGTGGSTEAFF.

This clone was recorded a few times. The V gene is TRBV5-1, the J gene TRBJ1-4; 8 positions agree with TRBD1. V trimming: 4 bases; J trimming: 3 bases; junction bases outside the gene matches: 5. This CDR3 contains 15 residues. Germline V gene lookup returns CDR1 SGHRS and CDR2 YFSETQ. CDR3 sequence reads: CASSPGGPANEKLFF. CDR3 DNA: TGCGCCAGCAGCCCAGGGGGCCCGGCTAATGAAAAACTGTTTTTT. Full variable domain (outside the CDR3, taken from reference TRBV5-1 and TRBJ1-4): KAGVTQTPRYLIKTRGQQVTLSCSPISGHRSVSWYQQTPGQGLQFLFEYFSETQRNKGNFPGRFSGRQFSNSRSEMNVSTLELGDSALYLCASSPGGPANEKLFFGSGTQLSVL.

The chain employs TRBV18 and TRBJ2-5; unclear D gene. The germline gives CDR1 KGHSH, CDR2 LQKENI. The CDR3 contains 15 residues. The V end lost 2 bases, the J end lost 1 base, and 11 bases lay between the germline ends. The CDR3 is CASSPVTTSQETQYF. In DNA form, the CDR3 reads TGTGCCAGCTCACCAGTAACGACCTCCCAAGAGACCCAGTACTTC. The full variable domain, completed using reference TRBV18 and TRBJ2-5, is NAGVMQNPRHLVRRRGQEARLRCSPMKGHSHVYWYRQLPEEGLKFMVYLQKENIIDESGMPKERFSAEFPKEGPSILRIQQVVRGDSAAYFCASSPVTTSQETQYFGPGTRLLVL.